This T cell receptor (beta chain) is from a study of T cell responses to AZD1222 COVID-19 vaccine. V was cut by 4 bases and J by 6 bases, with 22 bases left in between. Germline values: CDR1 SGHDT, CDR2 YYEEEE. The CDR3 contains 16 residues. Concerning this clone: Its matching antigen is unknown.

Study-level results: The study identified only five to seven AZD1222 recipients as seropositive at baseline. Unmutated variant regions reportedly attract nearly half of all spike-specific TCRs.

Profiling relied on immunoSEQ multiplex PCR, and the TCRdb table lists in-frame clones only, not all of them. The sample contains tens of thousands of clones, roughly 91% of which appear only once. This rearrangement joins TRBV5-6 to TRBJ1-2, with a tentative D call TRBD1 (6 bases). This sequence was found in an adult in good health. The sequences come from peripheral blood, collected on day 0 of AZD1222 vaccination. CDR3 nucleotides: TGTGCCAGCAGCCCGGGTTGGTTCTGGGGGGCGGATGGCTACACCTTC. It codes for CASSPGWFWGADGYTF.